Shown below are 23 T cell receptor beta chains from a single sample sequenced in a study of cytotoxic CD8 clonotypes in ibrutinib-treated CLL. Repertoires were generated with immunoSEQ multiplex PCR, while TCRdb's copy carries only in-frame clones and drops some. The sample includes fewer than 400,000 clones, roughly 71% of them seen just once. The input for sequencing was PBMCs, taken after 36 months of ibrutinib treatment. The source of these receptors is a human donor with chronic lymphocytic leukemia.

This clone was seen only a few times. This rearrangement joins TRBV23-1 to TRBJ1-2; D gene ambiguous. TRBV23-1 is identified as an open reading frame with a role that is uncertain. The CDR3 contains 14 residues. Trimming stripped 0 bases from V and 5 bases from J, with 10 bases between. CDR3 nucleotide sequence: TGCGCCAGCAGTCAATCGTACGGAGGGTATGGCTACACCTTC. Translating gives CASSQSYGGYGYTF.

The chain carries TRBV29-1 and TRBJ2-5; possibly TRBD1 or TRBD2 for D (6 bases each). This CDR3 spans 13 amino acids. Germline CDR1 SQVTM, CDR2 ANQGSEA. V lost 7 bases and J 5 bases, leaving 17 bases between the germline ends. The DNA for the CDR3 is TGCAGCGGTGAGGGGGATGGAGGGGAGACCCAGTACTTC. This encodes CSGEGDGGETQYF.

The chain uses TRBV27 and TRBJ2-7, with 9 bases fitting TRBD2. Germline values: CDR1 MNHEY, CDR2 SMNVEV (reference sequence). The CDR3 runs 15 residues. V shed 8 bases, J shed 2 bases, and the junction held 10 bases outside the gene matches. CDR3 loop: CASGEIAGVTYEQYF. The CDR3, as DNA: TGTGCCAGCGGTGAAATAGCGGGAGTTACCTACGAGCAGTACTTC.

The V and J genes are TRBV19 and TRBJ1-2; a possible D gene is TRBD1 (6 bases). CDR3 length: 13 amino acids. The V end lost 6 bases, the J end lost 4 bases, and 12 bases lay between the germline ends. CDR1 and CDR2 (germline): LNHDA, SQIVND (reference sequence). The chain's CDR3 is CASSPDSSYGYTF. CDR3 bases: TGTGCCAGTAGCCCGGACAGCTCCTATGGCTACACCTTC.

The rearrangement joins TRBV4-1 to TRBJ1-1, with unresolved D. The CDR3 consists of 14 residues. The V gene lost 4 bases and the J gene lost 2 bases, with 11 bases spanning the gap. The germline V gene encodes CDR1 MGHRA and CDR2 YSYEKL. The CDR3 loop reads CASSRPKINTEAFF. The CDR3 bases are TGCGCCAGCAGCCGCCCCAAAATAAACACTGAAGCTTTCTTT.

V gene TRBV11-2 combines with J gene TRBJ2-2; D is unclear. Trimming took off 0 bases at V and 6 bases at J, with 14 bases between the two ends. CDR1 is SGHAT, CDR2 FQNNGV, per germline. The length of the CDR3 is 16 residues. CDR3 sequence: CASSLDRMIKAGELFF. The CDR3 coding sequence is TGTGCCAGCAGCTTAGATCGAATGATAAAGGCCGGGGAGCTGTTTTTT.

V gene TRBV2 combines with J gene TRBJ2-1; 8 nucleotides align to TRBD1. The junction had 13 bases not matched to a gene; V was cut back by 5 bases and J by 7 bases. The CDR3 covers 16 residues. Germline V CDR1 and CDR2: SNHLY, FYNNEI. Written as DNA, the CDR3 is TGTGCCAGCAGTTCAAGGACAGGGACGAGGGGGAATGAGCAGTTCTTC. Translation: CASSSRTGTRGNEQFF.

The sample holds a few counts of this clone. CDR3 in amino acids: CSVLAGGDTQYF. CDR3 sequence (DNA): TGCAGCGTCCTAGCGGGTGGGGATACGCAGTATTTT. The chain has TRBV29-1 and TRBJ2-3; TRBD2 matches 8 bases. CDR1 SQVTM and CDR2 ANQGSEA come from the germline V gene. J gave up 6 bases and V 6 bases, and 5 bases lay outside the gene matches. The CDR3 runs 12 residues.

This sequence joins TRBV9 and TRBJ1-2; D possibly corresponds to TRBD1 (6 bases). The germline V gene encodes CDR1 SGDLS and CDR2 YYNGEE. This CDR3 contains 17 residues. Trimming left V 4 bases short and J 6 bases short, with 25 bases between. The CDR3 DNA follows: TGTGCCAGCAGCAGCACGGGACAAAACTCCTACAGGGATGGCTACACCTTC. Translating gives CASSSTGQNSYRDGYTF.

This clone has more than one count but fewer than ten. The V gene is TRBV11-3, the J gene TRBJ2-2; D call uncertain. Per the germline V gene, CDR1 is SGHNT and CDR2 is YENEEA. Deletions cut 3 bases from V and 5 bases from J, with 4 bases between. The CDR3 is 12 amino acids. CDR3 DNA sequence: TGTGCCAGCAGCTTGGCAACCGGGGAGCTGTTTTTT. This sequence encodes CASSLATGELFF.

The chain joins TRBV6-5 to TRBJ2-7; possible D gene TRBD1, 5 bases. The germline gives CDR1 MNHEY, CDR2 SVGAGI. The V and J ends lost 2 bases and 6 bases respectively, with 14 bases between them. The CDR3 has 14 amino acids. The CDR3, as DNA: TGTGCCAGCAGTTACCTCGGTAGGCAGGGCGAGCAGTACTTC. This translates into CASSYLGRQGEQYF.

The V gene is TRBV21-1, the J gene TRBJ1-3; the DNA was not compared with TRBD1, the D call given in the table. TRBV21-1 is listed as a pseudogene. There are 12 residues in the CDR3. The CDR3 is CATGQGGNTIYF. In DNA, the CDR3 is TGTGCCACTGGACAGGGAGGAAACACCATATATTTT.

The chain has TRBV4-1 and TRBJ2-7; D may be TRBD1 or TRBD2 (6 bases each). Trimming took off 4 bases at V and 3 bases at J, with 16 bases between the two ends. CDR3 size: 15 residues. Looked up from germline, CDR1 is MGHRA and CDR2 is YSYEKL. The CDR3 DNA reads TGCGCCAGCAGCCCGGCCGGGGGCCCGATCTACGAGCAGTACTTC. Translating it yields CASSPAGGPIYEQYF.

The chain couples TRBV6-1 to TRBJ2-7; D gene uncertain. This CDR3 spans 13 amino acids. Between the trimmed V and J ends, which lost 2 bases and 3 bases, there was a span of 8 bases. Germline V lookup: CDR1 MNHNS, CDR2 SASEGT. CDR3: CASSERHGYEQYF. The CDR3 DNA reads TGTGCCAGCAGTGAAAGACACGGCTACGAGCAGTACTTC.

The chain carries TRBV9 and TRBJ2-3; D could derive from TRBD1 or TRBD2 (6 bases each). V lost 6 bases and J 6 bases, leaving 17 bases between the germline ends. This CDR3 is 14 amino acids long. Germline loops: CDR1 SGDLS, CDR2 YYNGEE. The CDR3 protein is CASNGGGSWDTQYF. The DNA for the CDR3 is TGTGCCAGCAATGGAGGGGGATCGTGGGATACGCAGTATTTT.

J is TRBJ2-7 and V is TRBV19, with TRBD2 identical over 9 bases. V shed 6 bases, J shed 3 bases, and the junction held 3 bases outside the gene matches. The V gene's germline CDR1 is LNHDA and CDR2 SQIVND (reference sequence). The CDR3 covers 13 residues. CDR3 coding DNA: TGTGCCAGTAGACCAGCGGGGGGCTACGAGCAGTACTTC. Translation: CASRPAGGYEQYF.

As regards this clone: A read error may account for a junction end that differs from germline. The V gene is TRBV6-5, the J gene TRBJ1-2; D is perhaps TRBD1 (6 bases). CDR1 and CDR2 from the germline V gene are MNHEY and SVGAGI. CDR3 length equals 11 residues. CDR3 in DNA: TGTGCCAGCAGGAAAGGTGGAGGACAGCTCTTC. Amino acids: CASRKGGGQLF.

J is TRBJ1-2 and V is TRBV29-1; D not certain. The V end lost 3 bases, the J end lost 3 bases, and 32 bases lay between the germline ends. The CDR3 totals 20 residues. Per the germline V gene, CDR1 is SQVTM and CDR2 is ANQGSEA. CDR3 DNA: TGCAGCGTTGATGAAAGGTTGATCGGAAAGGGCCCAGAAGTCTACTATGGCTACACCTTC. It translates to CSVDERLIGKGPEVYYGYTF.

This clone was recorded once. The genes are TRBV18 and TRBJ2-1, with D perhaps assigned TRBD1 or TRBD2 (5 bases each). Trimming removed 3 bases at V and 8 bases at J, with 17 bases between. The CDR3 length is 15 residues. Germline V gene sequence: CDR1 KGHSH, CDR2 LQKENI. The CDR3 nucleotides are TGTGCCAGCTCACCGGGGGTCGGGGCCAAGGATGAGCAGTTCTTC. It codes for CASSPGVGAKDEQFF.

The genes are TRBV7-2 and TRBJ2-5, with TRBD2 matching over 9 bases. There are 15 residues in the CDR3. Germline CDR1 is SGHTA and CDR2 is FQGNSA. Trimming at V came to 5 bases and at J to 4 bases, leaving 8 bases not matched to a gene. CDR3 loop: CASSGIAGVAETQYF. In nucleotides, the CDR3 is TGTGCCAGCAGCGGAATAGCGGGAGTGGCAGAGACCCAGTACTTC.

This chain connects TRBV9 to TRBJ2-5, with a possible D match to TRBD2 (5 bases). The V gene's germline CDR1 is SGDLS and CDR2 YYNGEE. V was shortened by 4 bases and J by 4 bases, with 20 bases between the two germline ends. This CDR3 is built from 16 residues. CDR3 nucleotide sequence: TGTGCCAGCAGCTATACCACGAACCGTGCGGGAGAGACCCAGTACTTC. The encoded protein is CASSYTTNRAGETQYF.

The rearrangement joins TRBV11-2 to TRBJ2-2; D is ambiguous. V was clipped by 1 base and J by 6 bases, with 6 bases between them. The germline V gene has CDR1 SGHAT and CDR2 FQNNGV. The CDR3 consists of 13 residues. The chain's CDR3 is CASSLVVPGELFF. The DNA of the CDR3 is TGTGCCAGCAGCTTAGTTGTCCCCGGGGAGCTGTTTTTT.

The chain links TRBV11-2 to TRBJ2-1; a possible D gene is TRBD1 (5 bases). The length of the CDR3 is 18 residues. Germline lookup yields CDR1 SGHAT and CDR2 FQNNGV. The V gene lost 2 bases and the J gene lost 0 bases, with 17 bases spanning the gap. This chain's CDR3 is CASSLPHPGFGSYNEQFF. The CDR3 bases are TGTGCCAGCAGCTTACCTCATCCAGGGTTCGGCTCCTACAATGAGCAGTTCTTC.